This passage covers 16 T cell receptor beta chains from one sample sequenced in a study of T cells in Graves' hyperthyroidism and ophthalmopathy. Amplification targeted TCR beta CDR3 regions from RNA transcripts. The HTBI primer set served for first-round RT-PCR of the TCR CDR3. TCRdb itself ran the multiplex PCR reads through MiXCR, one entry per CDR3 protein. The data show 500,000 to 600,000 distinct CDR3 sequences, around 46% seen once. Sequencing was done on a sample of peripheral blood or thyroid tissue (not recorded which). These receptors all come from a woman between 18 and 29 years old with Graves' hyperthyroidism.

Turning to this clonotype: A much bigger clone sits one base away, suggesting this may be a read error. The chain couples TRBV11-3 to TRBJ2-2, with D possibly TRBD1 on 6 matching bases. Germline-derived CDR1 and CDR2 are SGHNT and YENEEA. CDR3 length equals 16 residues. CDR3: CASSAGAPENTGELLF. The CDR3, as DNA: TGTGCCAGCAGCGCAGGGGCTCCAGAGAACACCGGGGAGCTGCTTTTT.

This clonotype has a count of ten or more. J is TRBJ1-3 and V is TRBV7-2; D is ambiguous. V lost 3 bases to trimming and J lost 7 bases, with 7 bases between them. The germline V gene has CDR1 SGHTA and CDR2 FQGNSA. The CDR3 is made up of 12 amino acids. CDR3 DNA sequence: TGTGCCAGCAGCTTGAATCGGAACACCATATATTTT. Residues: CASSLNRNTIYF.

Ten or more counts support this clonotype. J is TRBJ1-5 and V is TRBV6-1; D unresolved. This CDR3 is 15 amino acids long. V dropped 6 bases and J dropped 4 bases, with 16 bases sitting between them. Germline V gene lookup returns CDR1 MNHNS and CDR2 SASEGT. DNA for the CDR3: TGTGCCAGCAGGGGATACCGGACGGCTAATCAGCCCCAGCATTTT. Protein sequence: CASRGYRTANQPQHF.

Comment on this clonotype: A read error may account for a junction end that differs from germline. This chain uses TRBV20-1 with TRBJ2-7; D possibly matches TRBD1 or TRBD2 (5 bases each). CDR1 is DFQATT, CDR2 SNEGSKA, per germline (reference sequence). The CDR3 totals 18 residues. The CDR3 spells CSARDSKGRTGRIYEQCF. The CDR3 nucleotides read TGCAGTGCTAGAGATAGTAAGGGCCGGACGGGACGAATCTACGAGCAGTGCTTC.

A remark on this clonotype: The final CDR3 position lacks the conserved phenylalanine or tryptophan, pointing to a likely read error. No DNA is shown, since the ends of the CDR3 on it are uncertain; the CDR3 is the one TCRdb lists. This chain joins TRBV7-8 and TRBJ2-7. Germline V gene lookup returns CDR1 SGHVS and CDR2 FQNEAQ. The CDR3 spans 9 residues, counting both ends. CDR3 sequence: CASSSTVTS.

The chain links TRBV7-3 to TRBJ1-1; D uncertain. Looked up from germline, CDR1 is SGHTA and CDR2 is FQGTGA. The CDR3 loop spans 15 amino acids. V dropped 2 bases and J dropped 6 bases, with 16 bases sitting between them. The CDR3 loop reads CASSLYPGINAEAFF. CDR3 sequence (DNA): TGTGCCAGCAGCTTATATCCGGGGATTAACGCTGAAGCTTTCTTT.

This clonotype was detected ten times or more. The CDR3, as DNA: TGTGCCAGCAGTGAAGGGACTACCCGGGCCGGGGAGCTGTTTTTT. It codes for CASSEGTTRAGELFF. The chain links TRBV2 to TRBJ2-2, with TRBD2 as a possible D gene (6 bases). Germline V gene data show CDR1 as SNHLY and CDR2 as FYNNEI. Trimming pared 1 base from V and 6 bases from J, leaving 12 bases between. The length of the CDR3 is 15 residues.

This clonotype has a count of ten or more. This chain joins TRBV6-6 and TRBJ2-2; no reliable D call. Per germline, CDR1 MNHNY and CDR2 SVGAGI (reference sequence). Trimming took off 3 bases at V and 0 bases at J, with 14 bases between the two ends. CDR3 length: 17 residues. As DNA, the CDR3 is TGTGCCAGCAGTTATGTTGGGCACCCTTCGAACACCGGGGAGCTGTTTTTT. Translating gives CASSYVGHPSNTGELFF.

This chain connects TRBV15 to TRBJ2-7, with TRBD2 matching over 9 bases. Germline V gives CDR1 LNHNV, CDR2 YYDKDF (reference sequence). J lost 0 bases, V lost 0 bases, and 6 bases had no gene match. The CDR3 spans 17 residues. The CDR3 reads CATSRDPSGITSYEQYF. The CDR3 DNA reads TGTGCCACCAGCAGAGATCCTAGCGGGATTACCTCCTACGAGCAGTACTTC.

This clonotype has more than one count but fewer than ten. The CDR3 DNA reads TGCGCCAGCAGCCATTATCAGGGGGGGAACACTGAAGCTTTCTTT. Its protein product is CASSHYQGGNTEAFF. V usage is TRBV4-1 and J usage is TRBJ1-1; TRBD1 matches 7 bases. The CDR3 runs 15 residues. V gave up 3 bases and J gave up 1 base; unmatched junction bases: 5. Germline V gene sequence: CDR1 MGHRA, CDR2 YSYEKL.

This clonotype was found a few times. CDR3 sequence (DNA): TGTGCCAGCAGCCCGAGGGCCAGCTTTAACACCGGGGAGCTGTTTTTT. It is translated as CASSPRASFNTGELFF. The chain links TRBV11-3 to TRBJ2-2, with D perhaps TRBD2 (5 bases). The CDR3 length is 16 residues. V was cut by 5 bases and J by 2 bases, with 15 bases left in between. The germline CDR1 and CDR2 sequences are SGHNT and YENEEA.

This clonotype was observed many times. The rearrangement uses TRBV20-1 and TRBJ2-5; 8 bases agree with TRBD2. Unmatched junction bases numbered 7, after V lost 5 bases and J lost 2 bases. The CDR3 has 14 amino acids. CDR1 is DFQATT and CDR2 is SNEGSKA in the germline V gene (reference sequence). For the CDR3, the DNA is TGCAGTGCTGCCAGCGGGAGCTGGCAAGAGACCCAGTACTTC. Protein product: CSAASGSWQETQYF.

In its sample, this clonotype was seen a few times. The V call is TRBV4-1, the J call TRBJ1-2; D remains unclear. The CDR3 totals 14 residues. Trimming removed 1 base from V and 4 bases from J, with 10 bases in between. Germline V CDR1 and CDR2: MGHRA, YSYEKL. The CDR3 loop is CASSQVSTAYGYTF. In DNA form, the CDR3 reads TGCGCCAGCAGCCAAGTCTCAACAGCCTATGGCTACACCTTC.

As concerns this clonotype: A much larger clone is a single base away; this may be a read error. This chain joins TRBV7-2 and TRBJ1-4, with 7 nucleotides matching TRBD1. This CDR3 has 16 amino acids. In germline, CDR1 is SGHTA, CDR2 FQGNSA. The CDR3 nucleotides read TGTGCCAGCAGCTCTGGAACAGGGGTAATTAATGAAAAACTGTCTTTT. It encodes CASSSGTGVINEKLSF.

This clonotype was observed at least ten times. This chain connects TRBV20-1 to TRBJ2-5; the D gene is possibly TRBD2 (6 bases). With 6 bases removed from V and 5 bases from J, the gap between germline ends came to 22 bases. CDR1 is DFQATT, CDR2 SNEGSKA, per germline (reference sequence). The CDR3 spans 15 residues. The CDR3 region is CSAFGQEGLIETQYF. CDR3 sequence (DNA): TGCAGTGCCTTTGGCCAGGAGGGACTTATTGAGACCCAGTACTTC.

This clonotype was counted many times. The chain links TRBV20-1 to TRBJ2-7; 14 bases align to TRBD2. There are 16 residues in the CDR3. Germline V gene sequence: CDR1 DFQATT, CDR2 SNEGSKA (reference sequence). Unmatched junction bases numbered 5, after V lost 4 bases and J lost 0 bases. The CDR3, as DNA: TGCAGTGCTATCTGGACTAGCGGGAGGAGCTCCTACGAGCAGTACTTC. Protein product: CSAIWTSGRSSYEQYF.